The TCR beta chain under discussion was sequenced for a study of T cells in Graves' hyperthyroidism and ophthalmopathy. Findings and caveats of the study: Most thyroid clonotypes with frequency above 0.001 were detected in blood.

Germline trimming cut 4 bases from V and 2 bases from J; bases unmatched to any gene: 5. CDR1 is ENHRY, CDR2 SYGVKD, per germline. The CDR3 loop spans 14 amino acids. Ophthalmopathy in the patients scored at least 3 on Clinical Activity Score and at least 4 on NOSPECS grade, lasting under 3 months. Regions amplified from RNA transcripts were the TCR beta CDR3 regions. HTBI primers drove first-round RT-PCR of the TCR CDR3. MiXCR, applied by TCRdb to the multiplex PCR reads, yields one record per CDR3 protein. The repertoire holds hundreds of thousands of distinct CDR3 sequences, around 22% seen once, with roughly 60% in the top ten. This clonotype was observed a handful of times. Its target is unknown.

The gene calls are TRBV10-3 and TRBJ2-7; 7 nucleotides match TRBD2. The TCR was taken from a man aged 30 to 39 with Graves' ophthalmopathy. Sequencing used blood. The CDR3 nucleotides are TGTGCCATCAGTGTGGCTAGCGGTACCTACGAGCAGTACTTC. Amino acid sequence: CAISVASGTYEQYF.